This TCR beta chain came from a study of T cells in Graves' hyperthyroidism and ophthalmopathy. Study-level background: Initial diagnosis, before any treatment, was when peripheral blood was collected. Study findings and constraints: Separating ophthalmopathy from stable hyperthyroidism was achieved by a 13 V-J model.

This clonotype was detected ten times or more. Its antigen is unknown. Using RNA transcripts as the source, TCR beta CDR3 regions were amplified. When the TCR CDR3 underwent first-round RT-PCR, the HTBI primer set was used. MiXCR, applied by TCRdb to the multiplex PCR reads, yields one record per CDR3 protein. The table records under 350,000 distinct CDR3 sequences, approximately 17% of them present only once. A Clinical Activity Score of at least 3, a NOSPECS grade of at least 4 and a duration under 3 months were recorded in the ophthalmopathy patients. The source of the PBMCs was 8 to 10 ml of fresh peripheral blood. Between the trimmed V and J ends, which lost 7 bases and 9 bases, there was a span of 25 bases. The germline CDR1 and CDR2 sequences are SEHNR and FQNEAQ (reference sequence). This CDR3 comprises 16 residues.

The source of this sequence is a woman aged 55 to 70 with Graves' ophthalmopathy. The sequenced material came from blood. The chain links TRBV7-9 to TRBJ2-1; D not resolved. The CDR3 protein is CASTDGPWTVRSEQFF. CDR3 nucleotide sequence: TGTGCCAGCACCGACGGACCATGGACGGTCCGGAGTGAGCAGTTCTTC.